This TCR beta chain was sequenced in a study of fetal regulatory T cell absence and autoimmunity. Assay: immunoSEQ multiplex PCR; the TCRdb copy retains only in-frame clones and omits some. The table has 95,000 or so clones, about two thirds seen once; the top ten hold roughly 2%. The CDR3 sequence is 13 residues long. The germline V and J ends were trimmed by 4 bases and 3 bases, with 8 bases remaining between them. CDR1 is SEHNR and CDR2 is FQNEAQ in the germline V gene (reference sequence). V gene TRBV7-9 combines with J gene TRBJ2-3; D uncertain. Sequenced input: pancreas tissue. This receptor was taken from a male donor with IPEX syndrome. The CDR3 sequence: CASSSLRTDTQYF. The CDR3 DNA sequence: TGTGCCAGCAGCTCCCTTAGGACAGATACGCAGTATTTT. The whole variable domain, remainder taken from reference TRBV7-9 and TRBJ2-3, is DTGVSQNPRHKITKRGQNVTFRCDPISEHNRLYWYRQTLGQGPEFLTYFQNEAQLEKSRLLSDRFSAERPKGSFSTLEIQRTEQGDSAMYLCASSSLRTDTQYFGPGTRLTVL.